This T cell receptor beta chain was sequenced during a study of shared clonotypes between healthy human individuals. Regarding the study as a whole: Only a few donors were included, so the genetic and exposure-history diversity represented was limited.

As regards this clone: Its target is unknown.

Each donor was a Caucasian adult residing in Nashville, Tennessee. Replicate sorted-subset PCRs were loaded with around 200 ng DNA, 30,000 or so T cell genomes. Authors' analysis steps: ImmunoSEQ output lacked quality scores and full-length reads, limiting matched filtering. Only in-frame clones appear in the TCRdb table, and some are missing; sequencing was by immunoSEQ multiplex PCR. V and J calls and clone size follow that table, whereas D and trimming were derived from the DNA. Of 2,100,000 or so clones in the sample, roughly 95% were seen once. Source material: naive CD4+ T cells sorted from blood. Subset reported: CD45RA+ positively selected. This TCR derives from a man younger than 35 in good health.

CDR3 sequence (DNA): TGCGCCAGCAGCTTGGTTCCGGGGGCATATCCCTCCGCCGGGGAGCTGTTTTTT. This encodes CASSLVPGAYPSAGELFF. The V call is TRBV5-1, the J call TRBJ2-2; TRBD1 or TRBD2 may be the D gene (6 bases each). V lost 0 bases and J 6 bases, leaving 21 bases between the germline ends. CDR1 is SGHRS, CDR2 YFSETQ, per germline. There are 18 residues in the CDR3.